There are many counts of the clone carrying this T cell receptor (beta chain). By 5'RACE template switching, TCR cDNA was produced, with a universal primer site and UMIs added in the process. TCRdb fed the 5' RACE reads into MiXCR, producing one record per CDR3 protein. The sample has approximately 10,000 distinct CDR3 sequences, 5.8% seen once. The sample belongs to a study of T cells after yellow fever vaccination. The CDR3 spans 13 residues. The germline gives CDR1 LNHDA, CDR2 SQIVND (reference sequence). Unmatched junction bases numbered 6, after V lost 6 bases and J lost 5 bases. Notes on the study in general: Subsequent booster samples again held most clones from primary vaccination (roughly 96% CD4, nearly 90% CD8). High-abundance clonotypes from the bulk population could contaminate FACS-sorted repertoires.

The material sequenced was PBMCs, either bulk or a sorted T-cell subset (CD4+, CD8+, memory, or dextramer-sorted; not recorded which), taken on the day of the yellow fever booster vaccination. This rearrangement joins TRBV19 to TRBJ1-1; 7 bases align to TRBD1. The clonotype was recovered from a man between 25 and 39 years old who received the YFV17D yellow fever vaccine. The CDR3 sequence: CASRTGRVTEAFF. The DNA for the CDR3 is TGTGCCAGTAGGACAGGGCGGGTGACTGAAGCTTTCTTT.